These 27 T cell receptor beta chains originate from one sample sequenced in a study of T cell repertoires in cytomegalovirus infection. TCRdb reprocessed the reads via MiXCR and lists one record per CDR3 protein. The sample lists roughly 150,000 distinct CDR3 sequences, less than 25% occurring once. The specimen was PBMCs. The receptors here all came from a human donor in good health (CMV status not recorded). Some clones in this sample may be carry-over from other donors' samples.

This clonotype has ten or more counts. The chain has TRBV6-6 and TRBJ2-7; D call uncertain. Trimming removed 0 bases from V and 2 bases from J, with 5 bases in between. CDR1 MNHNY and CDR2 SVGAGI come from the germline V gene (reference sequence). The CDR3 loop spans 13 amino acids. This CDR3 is CASSYSTTYEQYF. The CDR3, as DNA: TGTGCCAGCAGTTACTCCACTACCTACGAGCAGTACTTC.

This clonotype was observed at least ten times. The CDR3 reads CASGGGGTGAGETQYF. DNA for the CDR3: TGTGCCAGCGGGGGAGGCGGGACAGGGGCCGGAGAGACCCAGTACTTC. The chain has TRBV7-6 and TRBJ2-5; TRBD1 aligns across 10 bases. CDR1 SGHVS and CDR2 FNYEAQ come from the germline V gene. V was pared by 8 bases and J by 4 bases, with 13 bases of the junction left unmatched. CDR3 length: 16 residues.

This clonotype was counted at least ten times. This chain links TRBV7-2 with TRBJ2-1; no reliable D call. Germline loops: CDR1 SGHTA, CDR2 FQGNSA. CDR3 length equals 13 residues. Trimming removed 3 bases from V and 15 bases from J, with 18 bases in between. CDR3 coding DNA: TGTGCCAGCAGCTTGGTCGGTGCCGCCGCCCCGTTCTTC. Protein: CASSLVGAAAPFF.

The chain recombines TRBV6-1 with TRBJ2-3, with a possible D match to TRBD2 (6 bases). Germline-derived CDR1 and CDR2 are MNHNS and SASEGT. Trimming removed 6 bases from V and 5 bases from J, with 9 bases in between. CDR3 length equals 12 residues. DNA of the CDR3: TGTGCCAGCAGGGTGGGGGGAGATACGCAGTATTTT. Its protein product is CASRVGGDTQYF.

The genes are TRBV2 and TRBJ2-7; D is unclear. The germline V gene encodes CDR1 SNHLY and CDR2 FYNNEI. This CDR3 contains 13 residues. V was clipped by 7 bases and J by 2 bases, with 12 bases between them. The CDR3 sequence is CASKRTFTYEQYF. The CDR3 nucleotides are TGTGCCAGCAAAAGAACCTTCACCTACGAGCAGTACTTC.

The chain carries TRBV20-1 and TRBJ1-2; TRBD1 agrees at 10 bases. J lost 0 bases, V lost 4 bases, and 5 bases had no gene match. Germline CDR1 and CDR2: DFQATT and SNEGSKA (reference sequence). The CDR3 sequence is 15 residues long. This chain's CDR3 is CSAKGGQGANYGYTF. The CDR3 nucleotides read TGCAGTGCTAAAGGAGGACAGGGGGCTAACTATGGCTACACCTTC.

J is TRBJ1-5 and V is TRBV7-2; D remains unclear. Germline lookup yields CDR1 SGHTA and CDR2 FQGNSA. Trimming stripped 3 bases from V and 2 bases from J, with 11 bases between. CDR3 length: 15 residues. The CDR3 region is CASSLRIGGNQPQHF. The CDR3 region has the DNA TGTGCCAGCAGCTTGCGTATAGGAGGCAATCAGCCCCAGCATTTT.

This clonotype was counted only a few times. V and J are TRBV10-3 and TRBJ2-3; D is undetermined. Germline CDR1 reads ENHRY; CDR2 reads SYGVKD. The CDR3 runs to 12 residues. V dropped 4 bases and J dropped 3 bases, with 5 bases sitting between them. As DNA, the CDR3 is TGTGCCATCAGTGGAGCGACAGATACGCAGTATTTT. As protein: CAISGATDTQYF.

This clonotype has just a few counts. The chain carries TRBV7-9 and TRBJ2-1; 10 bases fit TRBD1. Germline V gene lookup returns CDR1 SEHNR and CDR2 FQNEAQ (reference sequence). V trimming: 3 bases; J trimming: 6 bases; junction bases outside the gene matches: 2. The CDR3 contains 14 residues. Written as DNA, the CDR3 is TGTGCCAGCAGCTTCCGGGACAGGGGCAATGAGCAGTTCTTC. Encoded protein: CASSFRDRGNEQFF.

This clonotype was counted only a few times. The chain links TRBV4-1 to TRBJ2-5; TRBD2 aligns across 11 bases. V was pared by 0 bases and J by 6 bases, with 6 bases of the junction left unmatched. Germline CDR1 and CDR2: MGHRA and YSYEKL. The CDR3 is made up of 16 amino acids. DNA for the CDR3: TGCGCCAGCAGCCAAGAAGTAGCGGGGGGGCCAAAGACCCAGTACTTC. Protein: CASSQEVAGGPKTQYF.

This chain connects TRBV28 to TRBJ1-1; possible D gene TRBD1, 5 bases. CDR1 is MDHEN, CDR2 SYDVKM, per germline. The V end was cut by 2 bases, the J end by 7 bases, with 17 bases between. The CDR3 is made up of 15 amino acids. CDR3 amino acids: CASSLARALGSEAFF. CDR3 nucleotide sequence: TGTGCCAGCAGTTTAGCCAGGGCCCTCGGGAGTGAAGCTTTCTTT.

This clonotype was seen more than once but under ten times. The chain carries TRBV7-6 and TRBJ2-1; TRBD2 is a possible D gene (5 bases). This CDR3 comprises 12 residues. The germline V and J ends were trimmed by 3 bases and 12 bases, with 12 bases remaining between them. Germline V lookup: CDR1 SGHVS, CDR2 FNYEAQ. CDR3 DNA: TGTGCCAGCAGCTTTCGGGGTGGTGGGCAGTTCTTC. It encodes CASSFRGGGQFF.

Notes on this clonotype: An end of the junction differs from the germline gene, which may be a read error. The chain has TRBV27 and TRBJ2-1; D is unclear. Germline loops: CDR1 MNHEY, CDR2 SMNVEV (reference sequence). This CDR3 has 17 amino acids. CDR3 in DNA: TGTGCCAACAGTTTCGCTACCCCAGTAAGCTCCTACAATGAGCAGTTCTTC. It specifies CANSFATPVSSYNEQFF.

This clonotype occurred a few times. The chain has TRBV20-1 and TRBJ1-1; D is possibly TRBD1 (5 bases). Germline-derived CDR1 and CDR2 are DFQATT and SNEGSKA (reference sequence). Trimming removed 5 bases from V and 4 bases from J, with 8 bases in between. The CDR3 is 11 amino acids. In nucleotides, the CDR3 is TGCAGTGCTTACAGGCGCACTGAAGCTTTCTTT. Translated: CSAYRRTEAFF.

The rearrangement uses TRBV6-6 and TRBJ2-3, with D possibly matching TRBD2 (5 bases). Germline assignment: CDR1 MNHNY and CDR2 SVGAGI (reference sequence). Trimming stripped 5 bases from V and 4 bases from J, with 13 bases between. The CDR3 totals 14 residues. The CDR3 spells CASSGRHGPDTQYF. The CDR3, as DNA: TGTGCCAGCAGTGGGAGACACGGCCCAGATACGCAGTATTTT.

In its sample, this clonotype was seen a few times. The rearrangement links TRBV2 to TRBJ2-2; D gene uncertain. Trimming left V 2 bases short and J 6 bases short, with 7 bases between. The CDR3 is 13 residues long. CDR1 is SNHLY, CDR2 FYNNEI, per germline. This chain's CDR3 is CASSERKAGELFF. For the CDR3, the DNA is TGTGCCAGCAGTGAAAGGAAGGCCGGGGAGCTGTTTTTT. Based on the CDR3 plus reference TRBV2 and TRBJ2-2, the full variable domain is EPEVTQTPSHQVTQMGQEVILRCVPISNHLYFYWYRQILGQKVEFLVSFYNNEISEKSEIFDDQFSVERPDGSNFTLKIRSTKLEDSAMYFCASSERKAGELFFGEGSRLTVL.

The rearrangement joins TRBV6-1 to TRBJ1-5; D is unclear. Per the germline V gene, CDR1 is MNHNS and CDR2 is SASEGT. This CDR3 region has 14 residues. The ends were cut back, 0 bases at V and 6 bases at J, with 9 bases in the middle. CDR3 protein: CASSEADAPQPQHF. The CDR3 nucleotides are TGTGCCAGCAGTGAAGCGGATGCCCCTCAGCCCCAGCATTTT.

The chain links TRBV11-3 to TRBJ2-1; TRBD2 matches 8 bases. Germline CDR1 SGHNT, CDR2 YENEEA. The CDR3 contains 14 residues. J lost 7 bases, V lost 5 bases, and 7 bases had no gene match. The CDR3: CASSPRAGGNEQFF. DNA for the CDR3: TGTGCCAGCAGCCCCCGCGCGGGAGGTAATGAGCAGTTCTTC.

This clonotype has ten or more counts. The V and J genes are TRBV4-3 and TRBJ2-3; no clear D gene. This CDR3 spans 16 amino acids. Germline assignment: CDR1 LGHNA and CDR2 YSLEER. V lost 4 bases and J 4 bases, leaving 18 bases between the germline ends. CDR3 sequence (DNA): TGCGCCAGCAGCCCTGGCGGTGGCCCTGCCCCAGATACGCAGTATTTT. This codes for CASSPGGGPAPDTQYF.

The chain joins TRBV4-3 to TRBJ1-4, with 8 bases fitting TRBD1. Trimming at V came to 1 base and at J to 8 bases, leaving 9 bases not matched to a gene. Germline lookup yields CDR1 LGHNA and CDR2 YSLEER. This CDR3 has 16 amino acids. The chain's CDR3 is CASSQVLRTGREKLFF. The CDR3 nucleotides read TGCGCCAGCAGCCAAGTTCTAAGGACAGGGCGGGAAAAACTGTTTTTT.

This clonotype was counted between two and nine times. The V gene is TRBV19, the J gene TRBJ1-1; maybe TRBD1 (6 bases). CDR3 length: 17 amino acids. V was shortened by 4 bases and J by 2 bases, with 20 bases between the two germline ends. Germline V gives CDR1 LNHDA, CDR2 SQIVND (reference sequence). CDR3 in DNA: TGTGCCAGTAGTAGTTCCCAACGGGGGCGCGTAAACACTGAAGCTTTCTTT. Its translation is CASSSSQRGRVNTEAFF.

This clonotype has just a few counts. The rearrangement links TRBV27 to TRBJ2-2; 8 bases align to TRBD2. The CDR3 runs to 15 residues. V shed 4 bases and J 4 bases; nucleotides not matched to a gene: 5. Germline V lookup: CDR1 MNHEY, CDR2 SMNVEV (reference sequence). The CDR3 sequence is CASSSQREFTGELFF. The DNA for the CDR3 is TGTGCCAGCAGTTCTCAGCGGGAGTTCACCGGGGAGCTGTTTTTT.

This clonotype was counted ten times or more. In nucleotides, the CDR3 is TGTGCCAGCAGCACCGGGACAGGGAGTAATTCACCCCTCCACTTT. Encoded protein: CASSTGTGSNSPLHF. The gene calls are TRBV7-8 and TRBJ1-6, with 9 bases matching TRBD1. Germline V gene lookup returns CDR1 SGHVS and CDR2 FQNEAQ. The CDR3 is 15 residues long. Trimming took 5 bases from V and 6 from J; bases not matched to a gene: 5. Full variable domain (missing parts from reference TRBV7-8 and TRBJ1-6): GAGVSQSPRYKVAKRGQDVALRCDPISGHVSLFWYQQALGQGPEFLTYFQNEAQLDKSGLPSDRFFAERPEGSVSTLKIQRTQQEDSAVYLCASSTGTGSNSPLHFGNGTRLTVT.

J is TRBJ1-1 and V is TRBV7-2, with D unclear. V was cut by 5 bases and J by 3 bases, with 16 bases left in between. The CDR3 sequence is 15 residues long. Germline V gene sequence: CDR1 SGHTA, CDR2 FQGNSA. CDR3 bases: TGTGCCAGCAGCGCGGGAGGGTGGAGGGACACTGAAGCTTTCTTT. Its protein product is CASSAGGWRDTEAFF.

CDR3 residues: CASSLEADRAPYGYTF. For the CDR3, the DNA is TGTGCCAGCAGTTTAGAGGCGGACAGGGCCCCCTATGGCTACACCTTC. The chain links TRBV28 to TRBJ1-2; 8 bases align to TRBD1. V shed 2 bases, J shed 4 bases, and the junction held 9 bases outside the gene matches. The length of the CDR3 is 16 residues. The germline V gene has CDR1 MDHEN and CDR2 SYDVKM.

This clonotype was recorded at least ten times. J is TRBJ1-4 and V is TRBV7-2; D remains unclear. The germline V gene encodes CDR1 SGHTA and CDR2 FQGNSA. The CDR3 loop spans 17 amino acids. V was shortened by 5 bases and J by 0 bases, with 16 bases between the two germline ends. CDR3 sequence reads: CASSRQRTASTNEKLFF. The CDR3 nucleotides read TGTGCCAGCAGCCGTCAACGAACAGCCTCAACTAATGAAAAACTGTTTTTT.

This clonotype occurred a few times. In DNA, the CDR3 is TGTGCCAGCAGCACCGGACTAGCGGGGGGGCCTGGGGCCAACGTCCTGACTTTC. Protein sequence: CASSTGLAGGPGANVLTF. J is TRBJ2-6 and V is TRBV7-3, with 15 bases matching TRBD2. V gave up 5 bases and J gave up 2 bases; unmatched junction bases: 4. Germline CDR1 and CDR2: SGHTA and FQGTGA. The CDR3 sequence is 18 residues long.